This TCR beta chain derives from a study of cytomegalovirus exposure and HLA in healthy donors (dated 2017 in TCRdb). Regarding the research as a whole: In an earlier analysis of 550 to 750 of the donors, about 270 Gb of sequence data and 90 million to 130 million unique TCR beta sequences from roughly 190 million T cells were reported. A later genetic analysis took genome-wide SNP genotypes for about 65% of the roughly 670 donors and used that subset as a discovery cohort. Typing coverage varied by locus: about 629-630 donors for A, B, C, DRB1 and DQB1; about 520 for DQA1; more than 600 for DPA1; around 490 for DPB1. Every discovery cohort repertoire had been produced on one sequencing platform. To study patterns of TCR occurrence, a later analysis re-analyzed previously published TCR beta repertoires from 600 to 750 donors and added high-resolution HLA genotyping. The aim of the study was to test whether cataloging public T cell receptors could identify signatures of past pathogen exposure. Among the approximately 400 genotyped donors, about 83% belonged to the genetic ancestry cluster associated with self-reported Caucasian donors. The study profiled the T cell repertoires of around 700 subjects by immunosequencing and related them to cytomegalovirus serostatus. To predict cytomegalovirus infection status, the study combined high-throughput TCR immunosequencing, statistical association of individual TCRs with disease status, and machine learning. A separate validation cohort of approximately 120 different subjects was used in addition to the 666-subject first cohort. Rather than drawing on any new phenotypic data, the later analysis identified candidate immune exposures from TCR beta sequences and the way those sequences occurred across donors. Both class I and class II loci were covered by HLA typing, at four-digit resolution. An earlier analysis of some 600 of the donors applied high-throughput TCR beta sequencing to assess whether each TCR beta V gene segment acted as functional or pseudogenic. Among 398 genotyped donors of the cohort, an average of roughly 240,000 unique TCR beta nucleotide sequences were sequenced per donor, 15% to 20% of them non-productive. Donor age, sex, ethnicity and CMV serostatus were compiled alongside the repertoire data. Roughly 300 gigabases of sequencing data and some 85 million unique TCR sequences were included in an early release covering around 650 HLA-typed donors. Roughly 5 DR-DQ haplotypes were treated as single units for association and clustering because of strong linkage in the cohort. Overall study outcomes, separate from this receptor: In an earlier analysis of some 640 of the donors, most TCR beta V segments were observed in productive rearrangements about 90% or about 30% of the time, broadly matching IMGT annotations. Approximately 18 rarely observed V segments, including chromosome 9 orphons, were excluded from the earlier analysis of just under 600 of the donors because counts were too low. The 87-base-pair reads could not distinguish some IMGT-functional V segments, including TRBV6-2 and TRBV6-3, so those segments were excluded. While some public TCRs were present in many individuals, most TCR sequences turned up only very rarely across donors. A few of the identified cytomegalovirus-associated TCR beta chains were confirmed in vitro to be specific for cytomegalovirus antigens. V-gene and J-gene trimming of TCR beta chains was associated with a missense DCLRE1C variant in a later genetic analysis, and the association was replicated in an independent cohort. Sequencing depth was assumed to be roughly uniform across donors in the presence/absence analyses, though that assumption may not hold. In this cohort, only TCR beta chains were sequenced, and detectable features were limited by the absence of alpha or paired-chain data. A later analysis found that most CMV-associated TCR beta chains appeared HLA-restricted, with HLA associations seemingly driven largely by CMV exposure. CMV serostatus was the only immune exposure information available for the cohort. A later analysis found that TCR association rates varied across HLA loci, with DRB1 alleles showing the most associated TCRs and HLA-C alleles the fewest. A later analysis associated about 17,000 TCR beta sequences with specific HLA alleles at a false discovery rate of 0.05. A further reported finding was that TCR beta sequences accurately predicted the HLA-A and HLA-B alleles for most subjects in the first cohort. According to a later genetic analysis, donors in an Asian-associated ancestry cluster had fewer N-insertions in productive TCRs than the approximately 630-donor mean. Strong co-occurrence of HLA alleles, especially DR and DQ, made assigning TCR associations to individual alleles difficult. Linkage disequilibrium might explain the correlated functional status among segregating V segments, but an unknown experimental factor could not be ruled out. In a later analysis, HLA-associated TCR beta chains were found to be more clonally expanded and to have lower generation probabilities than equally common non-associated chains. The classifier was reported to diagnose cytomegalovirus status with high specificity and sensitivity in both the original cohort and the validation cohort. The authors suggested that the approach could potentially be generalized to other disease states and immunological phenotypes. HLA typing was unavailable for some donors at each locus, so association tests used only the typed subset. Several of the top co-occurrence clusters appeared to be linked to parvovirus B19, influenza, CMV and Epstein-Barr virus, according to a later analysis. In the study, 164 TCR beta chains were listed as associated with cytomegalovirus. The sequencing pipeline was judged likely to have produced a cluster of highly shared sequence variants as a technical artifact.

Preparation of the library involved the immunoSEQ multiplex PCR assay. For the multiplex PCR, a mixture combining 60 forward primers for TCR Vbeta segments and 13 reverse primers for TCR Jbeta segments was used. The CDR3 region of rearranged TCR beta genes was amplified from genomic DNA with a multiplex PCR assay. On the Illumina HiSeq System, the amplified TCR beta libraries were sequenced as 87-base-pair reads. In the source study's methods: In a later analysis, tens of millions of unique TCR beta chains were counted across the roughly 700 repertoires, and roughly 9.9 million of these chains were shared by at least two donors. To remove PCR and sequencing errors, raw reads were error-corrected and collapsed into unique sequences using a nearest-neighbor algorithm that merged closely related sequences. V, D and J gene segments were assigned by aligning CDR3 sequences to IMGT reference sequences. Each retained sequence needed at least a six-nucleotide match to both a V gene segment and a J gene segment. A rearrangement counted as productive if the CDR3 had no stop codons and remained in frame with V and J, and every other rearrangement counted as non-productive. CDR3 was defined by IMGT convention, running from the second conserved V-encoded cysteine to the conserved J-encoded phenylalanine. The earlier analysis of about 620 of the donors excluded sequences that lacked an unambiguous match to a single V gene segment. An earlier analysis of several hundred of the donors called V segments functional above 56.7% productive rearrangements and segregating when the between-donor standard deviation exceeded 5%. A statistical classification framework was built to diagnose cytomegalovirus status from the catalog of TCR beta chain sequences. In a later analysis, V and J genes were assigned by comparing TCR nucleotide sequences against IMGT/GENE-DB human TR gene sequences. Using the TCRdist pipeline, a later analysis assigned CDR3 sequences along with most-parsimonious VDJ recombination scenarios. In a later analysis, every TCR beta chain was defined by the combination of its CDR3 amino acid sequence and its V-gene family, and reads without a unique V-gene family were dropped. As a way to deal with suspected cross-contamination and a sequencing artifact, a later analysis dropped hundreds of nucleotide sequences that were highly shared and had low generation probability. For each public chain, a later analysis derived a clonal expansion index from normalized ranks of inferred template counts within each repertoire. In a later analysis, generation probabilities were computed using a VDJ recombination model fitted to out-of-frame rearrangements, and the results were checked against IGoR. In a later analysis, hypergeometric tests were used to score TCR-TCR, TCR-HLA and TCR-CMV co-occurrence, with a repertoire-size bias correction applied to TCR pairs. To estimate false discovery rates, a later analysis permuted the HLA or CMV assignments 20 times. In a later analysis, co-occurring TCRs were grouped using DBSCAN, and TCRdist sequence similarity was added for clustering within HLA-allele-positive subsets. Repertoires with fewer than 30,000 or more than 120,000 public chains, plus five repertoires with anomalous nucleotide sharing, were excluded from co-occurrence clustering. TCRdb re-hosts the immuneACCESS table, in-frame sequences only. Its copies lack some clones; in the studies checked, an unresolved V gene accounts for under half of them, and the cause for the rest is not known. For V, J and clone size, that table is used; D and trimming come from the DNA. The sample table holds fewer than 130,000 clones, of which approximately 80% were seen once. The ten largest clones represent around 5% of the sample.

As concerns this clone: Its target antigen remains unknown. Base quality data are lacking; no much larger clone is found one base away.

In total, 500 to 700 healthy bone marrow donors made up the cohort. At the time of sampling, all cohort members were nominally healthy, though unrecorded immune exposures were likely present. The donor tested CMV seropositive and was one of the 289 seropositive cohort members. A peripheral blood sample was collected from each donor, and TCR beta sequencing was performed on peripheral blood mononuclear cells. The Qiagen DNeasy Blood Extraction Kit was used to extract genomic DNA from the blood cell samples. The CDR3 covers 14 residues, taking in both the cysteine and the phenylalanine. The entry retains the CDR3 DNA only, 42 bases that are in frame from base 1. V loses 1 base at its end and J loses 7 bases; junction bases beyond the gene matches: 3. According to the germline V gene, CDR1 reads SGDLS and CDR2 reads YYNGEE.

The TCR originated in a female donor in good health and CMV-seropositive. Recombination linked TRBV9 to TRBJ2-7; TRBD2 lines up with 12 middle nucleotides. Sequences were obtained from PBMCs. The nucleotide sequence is TGTGCCAGCAGCGTACTAGCGGGAGGGGAGGAGCAGTACTTC. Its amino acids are CASSVLAGGEEQYF.